The 21 T cell receptor beta chains presented below share a single source sample, sequenced in a study of molecular identifiers for immune sequencing clone quantification. TCRdb re-derived calls from the PCR reads in MiXCR, one entry per CDR3 protein. The sample lists approximately 320,000 distinct CDR3 sequences; about 23% were seen once. The sample taken for sequencing was naive CD8+ T cells from blood, with Jurkat cell RNA spiked in. Described subset: FACS-sorted CD8+CD4-CCR7+CD45RA+ naive T cells. The source is a human donor in good health. Some libraries in this study had Jurkat cell RNA spiked in.

Regarding this clonotype: Mismatch with germline at one junction end may stem from a read error. V gene TRBV4-1 combines with J gene TRBJ1-1; D is unclear. Germline CDR1 reads MGHRA; CDR2 reads YSYEKL. The CDR3 is made up of 13 amino acids. The CDR3 region is CANSEEVNTEAFF. CDR3 nucleotides: TGCGCCAACAGCGAAGAGGTGAACACTGAAGCTTTCTTT.

Comment on this clonotype: A single base separates this from a much larger clone, so it may be a read error. V is TRBV2 and J is TRBJ2-1, with unresolved D. V lost 5 bases, J lost 12 bases, and 14 bases lay in between. The CDR3 loop spans 12 amino acids. Germline V CDR1 and CDR2: SNHLY, FYNNEI. CDR3 DNA sequence: TGTGCCAGCAGTCCCGGCCCGGATGCGCAGTTCTTC. It specifies CASSPGPDAQFF. Using reference TRBV2 and TRBJ2-1 for the parts outside the CDR3, the full variable domain is EPEVTQTPSHQVTQMGQEVILRCVPISNHLYFYWYRQILGQKVEFLVSFYNNEISEKSEIFDDQFSVERPDGSNFTLKIRSTKLEDSAMYFCASSPGPDAQFFGPGTRLTVL.

The chain has TRBV30 and TRBJ2-2, with D hard to call. The CDR3 totals 12 residues. Per germline, CDR1 GTSNPN and CDR2 SVGIG (reference sequence). V lost 5 bases and J 3 bases, leaving 7 bases between the germline ends. The CDR3 nucleotides are TGTGCCTGGGGTCAATACACCGGGGAGCTGTTTTTT. It codes for CAWGQYTGELFF.

This clonotype was detected many times. J is TRBJ2-3 and V is TRBV29-1; 7 bases are a match to TRBD2. This CDR3 region has 13 residues. Germline CDR1 SQVTM, CDR2 ANQGSEA. V was pared by 7 bases and J by 3 bases, with 7 bases of the junction left unmatched. CDR3 DNA: TGCAGCGCCGTGGGAGGGAGGACAGATACGCAGTATTTT. Protein: CSAVGGRTDTQYF.

This clonotype came up many times. This chain uses TRBV27 with TRBJ1-5, with D unresolved. Trimming took 6 bases from V and 0 from J, leaving 6 bases between them. This CDR3 has 13 residues. Germline V gene data show CDR1 as MNHEY and CDR2 as SMNVEV (reference sequence). The CDR3 DNA reads TGTGCCAGCAGCCTGAGTAGCAATCAGCCCCAGCATTTT. This gives the protein CASSLSSNQPQHF.

This clonotype was counted only a few times. This sequence joins TRBV7-2 and TRBJ2-4; 11 nucleotides line up with TRBD2. With 2 bases clipped from V and 1 base from J, the junction kept 16 bases outside the gene matches. The length of the CDR3 is 21 residues. The germline V gene has CDR1 SGHTA and CDR2 FQGNSA. The CDR3 sequence: CASSLFYPSGGTVKAKNIQYF. For the CDR3, the DNA is TGTGCCAGCAGCTTATTTTATCCTAGCGGGGGGACTGTGAAGGCCAAAAACATTCAGTACTTC.

There are a few counts of this clonotype. The chain is built from TRBV7-9 and TRBJ2-3; the D is unclear. Trimming shortened V by 7 bases and J by 2 bases, and 10 bases separated the two germline ends. Germline V CDR1 and CDR2: SEHNR, FQNEAQ (reference sequence). CDR3 size: 13 residues. Here the CDR3 reads CASNTKVTDTQYF. The CDR3 region has the DNA TGTGCCAGCAACACAAAAGTCACAGATACGCAGTATTTT.

This clonotype occurred many times. The rearrangement joins TRBV5-1 to TRBJ2-1; D unresolved. Germline V gene lookup returns CDR1 SGHRS and CDR2 YFSETQ. V was trimmed by 4 bases and J by 6 bases, leaving 11 bases between them. The CDR3 covers 13 residues. CDR3 DNA sequence: TGCGCCAGCAGCCCACTGGTAAGCAATGAGCAGTTCTTC. Amino acids: CASSPLVSNEQFF.

The genes are TRBV20-1 and TRBJ1-2; 8 bases fit TRBD1. Trimming took 0 bases from V and 7 from J; bases not matched to a gene: 10. CDR1 and CDR2 from the germline V gene are DFQATT and SNEGSKA (reference sequence). The CDR3 consists of 15 residues. The CDR3 spells CSARDRGQGSSGYTF. CDR3 nucleotides: TGCAGTGCTAGAGATCGAGGACAGGGCTCCTCTGGCTACACCTTC.

V and J are TRBV4-1 and TRBJ2-7; TRBD1 agrees at 9 bases. In germline, CDR1 is MGHRA, CDR2 YSYEKL. This CDR3 contains 16 residues. The ends lost 1 base at V and 5 bases at J; junction bases unmatched: 9. For the CDR3, the DNA is TGCGCCAGCAGCCAAGCTCCCGGGACAGGGCCCCACGAGCAGTACTTC. It encodes CASSQAPGTGPHEQYF.

This sequence joins TRBV27 and TRBJ2-7; D remains unclear. The CDR3 contains 13 residues. Between the trimmed V and J ends, which lost 2 bases and 11 bases, there was a span of 16 bases. The germline V gene encodes CDR1 MNHEY and CDR2 SMNVEV (reference sequence). The CDR3 nucleotides are TGTGCCAGCAGTTTAGGGGTTTTAAATGAGGAGTACTTC. As protein: CASSLGVLNEEYF.

This clonotype was picked up a small number of times. One end of the junction varies from germline; a read error may be responsible. The chain links TRBV13 to TRBJ2-2; TRBD1 aligns across 8 bases. The CDR3 consists of 14 residues. Germline CDR1 is PRHDT and CDR2 is FYEKMQ (reference sequence). The DNA of the CDR3 is TGTGCCAGCAGCTACGACAGGGGCACCGGGGAGCTGGTTTTT. It yields the protein CASSYDRGTGELVF.

V and J are TRBV20-1 and TRBJ2-7; D might be TRBD1 (6 bases). Between the trimmed V and J ends, which lost 3 bases and 6 bases, there was a span of 15 bases. Germline V gives CDR1 DFQATT, CDR2 SNEGSKA (reference sequence). The CDR3 has 13 amino acids. The CDR3 DNA is TGCAGTGCTAGGTTAGGGGGATTCGGCGAGCAGTACTTC. It translates to CSARLGGFGEQYF.

The chain uses TRBV25-1 and TRBJ2-5; 7 nucleotides match TRBD2. CDR3 length equals 14 residues. With 4 bases clipped from V and 6 bases from J, the junction kept 8 bases outside the gene matches. Germline V gene data show CDR1 as MGHDK and CDR2 as SYGVNS. The CDR3 nucleotides are TGTGCCAGCAGTGTGGGGGGGGGTTTGCAGACCCAGTACTTC. Translating it yields CASSVGGGLQTQYF.

This clonotype was observed a few times. The V gene is TRBV6-5, the J gene TRBJ1-4, with no clear D. Germline values: CDR1 MNHEY, CDR2 SVGAGI. The CDR3 contains 13 residues. V was pared by 5 bases and J by 6 bases, with 10 bases between. CDR3 DNA sequence: TGTGCCAGCAGTGATGTTGGTTATGAAAAACTGTTTTTT. Residues: CASSDVGYEKLFF.

CDR3 region: CSATEGRAYEQYF. DNA of the CDR3: TGCAGTGCAACAGAAGGGAGAGCCTACGAGCAGTACTTC. V gene TRBV20-1 combines with J gene TRBJ2-7, with D tentatively TRBD2 (5 bases). The CDR3 is 13 residues long. Germline CDR1 and CDR2: DFQATT and SNEGSKA (reference sequence). Trimming shortened V by 6 bases and J by 2 bases, and 14 bases separated the two germline ends.

This clonotype was detected only a few times. The J gene is TRBJ2-7, the V gene TRBV27; unclear D gene. Germline CDR1 reads MNHEY; CDR2 reads SMNVEV (reference sequence). This CDR3 region has 12 residues. V lost 3 bases, J lost 5 bases, and 8 bases lay in between. The CDR3 is CASSFWGNEQYF. The DNA of the CDR3 is TGTGCCAGCAGTTTCTGGGGTAACGAGCAGTACTTC.

This clonotype was found once. Given a much more abundant clone one base away, this may be a read error. The gene calls are TRBV7-9 and TRBJ2-2; D perhaps matches TRBD2 (5 bases). Germline V CDR1 and CDR2: SEHNR, FQNEAQ (reference sequence). The CDR3 has 13 amino acids. The CDR3 DNA reads as TGTGCCAGCAGCTTTAGGGATCACGGGAAGCTGTTTTTT. This gives the protein CASSFRDHGKLFF.

In this sample, this clonotype turned up many times. The rearrangement links TRBV2 to TRBJ1-2; 7 bases line up with TRBD1. Germline loops: CDR1 SNHLY, CDR2 FYNNEI. The CDR3 loop spans 15 amino acids. V shed 10 bases and J 3 bases; nucleotides not matched to a gene: 14. CDR3 sequence (DNA): TGTGCCATCCTTGGCCCGGGACAGCTTTACTATGGCTACACCTTC. Translating gives CAILGPGQLYYGYTF.

As concerns this clonotype: At one end the junction does not follow the germline gene, possibly because of a read error. The J gene is TRBJ1-3, the V gene TRBV6-6; maybe TRBD1 (6 bases). Per germline, CDR1 MNHNY and CDR2 SVGAGI (reference sequence). This CDR3 contains 12 residues. Here the CDR3 DNA reads TGTGCCAGCAGTGGAGGGGGAAGCACCATATATTTT. This sequence encodes CASSGGGSTIYF.

V is TRBV11-2 and J is TRBJ2-7; possible D gene TRBD2, 6 bases. Germline V lookup: CDR1 SGHAT, CDR2 FQNNGV. The CDR3 consists of 16 residues. V gave up 8 bases and J gave up 0 bases, with 20 bases separating them. This CDR3 reads CASSTLTRGSSYEQYF. The DNA for the CDR3 is TGTGCCAGCTCCACCCTAACCCGGGGGAGCTCCTACGAGCAGTACTTC. The full variable domain, its missing parts supplied by reference TRBV11-2 and TRBJ2-7, is EAGVAQSPRYKIIEKRQSVAFWCNPISGHATLYWYQQILGQGPKLLIQFQNNGVVDDSQLPKDRFSAERLKGVDSTLKIQPAKLEDSAVYLCASSTLTRGSSYEQYFGPGTRLTVT.